This T cell receptor (beta chain) was captured by sequencing in a study of shared clonotypes between healthy human individuals. When replicate PCRs were run on sorted subsets, they used about 200 ng DNA, some 33,000 T cell genomes. The protocol was immunoSEQ multiplex PCR, while the TCRdb copy is restricted to in-frame clones and leaves out a portion. The sample has roughly 2.6 million clones, around 94% seen once. Naive CD4+ cells were CD45RA-selected; the remaining cells were memory. The sequence was collected from a man aged 18 to 30 in good health. Sequenced sample: naive CD4+ T cells sorted from blood. Subset of the sample: CD45RA+ positively selected.

The CDR3 loop is CASMAGKLETQYF. In DNA form, the CDR3 reads TGTGCCAGCATGGCAGGGAAATTGGAGACCCAGTACTTC. This chain uses TRBV25-1 with TRBJ2-5, with a weak D call TRBD1 (5 bases). The CDR3 length is 13 residues. Germline V CDR1 and CDR2: MGHDK, SYGVNS. V was clipped by 7 bases and J by 5 bases, with 14 bases between them.